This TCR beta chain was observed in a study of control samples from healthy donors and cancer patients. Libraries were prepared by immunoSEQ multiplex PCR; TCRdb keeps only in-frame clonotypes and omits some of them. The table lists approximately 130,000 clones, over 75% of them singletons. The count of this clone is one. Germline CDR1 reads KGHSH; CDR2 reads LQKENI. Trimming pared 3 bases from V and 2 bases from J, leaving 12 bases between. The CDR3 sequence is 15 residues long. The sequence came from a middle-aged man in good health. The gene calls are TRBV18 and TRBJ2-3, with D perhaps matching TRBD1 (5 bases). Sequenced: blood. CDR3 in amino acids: CASSPQGAHTDTQYF. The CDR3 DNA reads TGTGCCAGCTCACCCCAGGGTGCCCACACAGATACGCAGTATTTT.